These T cell receptor beta chains were read from a single sample in a study of OX40 agonist ivuxolimab in advanced cancers. The repertoire was sequenced with immunoSEQ multiplex PCR; TCRdb's copy has only in-frame clones and lacks some. This sample has about 51,000 clones; 88% occur once, and the top ten carry roughly 3.5%. The material was CD4+ or CD8+ T cells sorted from blood, obtained in a trial of the OX40 agonist ivuxolimab. Receptor source: an adult with an advanced solid tumor such as melanoma, head and neck, liver or kidney cancer. CDR3s include the opening cysteine and the closing phenylalanine or tryptophan. D genes are given only for firm matches. Size values are once, few and many counts, or a class for expanded clones, and some rows have none.

CDR3 protein	CDR3 DNA	V gene	clone size	J gene	D gene
CASSAPLGQYNYGYTF	TGTGCCAGCAGTGCACCCCTTGGACAGTATAACTATGGCTACACCTTC	TRBV28	few	TRBJ1-2	-
CASSSGQLPDTQYF	TGTGCCAGCAGCTCCGGACAGTTACCAGATACGCAGTATTTT	TRBV7-2	-	TRBJ2-3	-
CASSLVGPYEQYF	TGTGCCAGCAGTTTGGTGGGTCCATACGAGCAGTACTTC	TRBV28	-	TRBJ2-7	-
CASRLGTDNSPLHF	TGTGCCAGCAGACTTGGGACAGATAATTCACCCCTCCACTTT	TRBV7-8	-	TRBJ1-6	TRBD1
CASSLKGGTEAFF	TGTGCCAGCAGCTTGAAGGGGGGAACTGAAGCTTTCTTT	TRBV4-2	-	TRBJ1-1	-
CASSDAGTGVWVGQYF	TGTGCCAGCAGTGATGCCGGGACAGGGGTCTGGGTGGGGCAGTATTTT	TRBV28	once	TRBJ2-3	TRBD1
CASLKETQYF	TGTGCCAGCCTCAAAGAGACCCAGTACTTC	TRBV6-4	-	TRBJ2-5	-
CASQRGTGETQYF	TGCGCCAGCCAAAGGGGGACGGGAGAGACCCAGTACTTC	TRBV10-1	-	TRBJ2-5	-
CTSSQGTSLYTGELFF	TGCACCAGCAGCCAAGGGACTAGCCTTTACACCGGGGAGCTGTTTTTT	TRBV1	few	TRBJ2-2	-
CASSPTGASGNTIYF	TGTGCCAGCAGTCCAACAGGGGCATCGGGAAACACCATATATTTT	TRBV7-3	-	TRBJ1-3	TRBD1
CASSFVGKVGGGELFF	TGTGCCAGCAGTTTTGTAGGGAAGGTCGGTGGCGGGGAGCTGTTTTTT	TRBV28	-	TRBJ2-2	-
CASSQEKAGGGDTQYF	TGTGCCAGCAGTCAGGAGAAAGCGGGGGGGGGAGATACGCAGTATTTT	TRBV27	-	TRBJ2-3	TRBD2
CASRLTAMNTEAFF	TGTGCCAGCAGGCTTACAGCTATGAACACTGAAGCTTTCTTT	TRBV6-1	-	TRBJ1-1	-
CASSQGGGFGQFF	TGCGCCAGCAGCCAAGGGGGGGGTTTTGGGCAGTTCTTC	TRBV4-1	few	TRBJ2-1	TRBD2
CASRGAGVTGELFF	TGTGCCAGCAGAGGAGCGGGAGTCACCGGGGAGCTGTTTTTT	TRBV28	-	TRBJ2-2	TRBD2
CASSLTRNTGELFF	TGTGCCAGCAGCTTAACAAGGAACACCGGGGAGCTGTTTTTT	TRBV7-2	-	TRBJ2-2	-
CASSWGATGTEQFF	TGTGCCAGCAGCTGGGGGGCGACAGGCACTGAGCAGTTCTTC	TRBV7-2	-	TRBJ2-1	-
CASSVGSVRAGANTGELFF	TGTGCCAGCAGCGTAGGAAGTGTGAGGGCGGGGGCGAACACCGGGGAGCTGTTTTTT	TRBV9	once	TRBJ2-2	TRBD2
CASSLAVEKTQYF	TGTGCCAGCAGCTTGGCTGTCGAGAAGACCCAGTACTTC	TRBV5-4	-	TRBJ2-5	-
CASSFGANYGYTF	TGTGCCAGCAGCTTTGGGGCTAACTATGGCTACACCTTC	TRBV5-8	-	TRBJ1-2	-
CASSQSASGNYEQYF	TGTGCCAGCAGCCAGTCGGCTAGCGGGAACTACGAGCAGTACTTC	TRBV4-2	-	TRBJ2-7	TRBD2
CAGARYSYGYTF	TGTGCCGGGGCACGGTATTCCTATGGCTACACCTTC	TRBV30	-	TRBJ1-2	-
CASSSFKNTGELFF	TGTGCCAGCAGCTCCTTTAAGAACACCGGGGAGCTGTTTTTT	TRBV7-3	-	TRBJ2-2	-
CASSPRDGSYEQYF	TGTGCCAGCTCACCACGGGACGGCTCCTACGAGCAGTACTTC	TRBV18	-	TRBJ2-7	-
CASSLDRDSYEQYF	TGTGCCAGCTCACTGGACAGGGACTCCTACGAGCAGTACTTC	TRBV18	few	TRBJ2-7	TRBD1
CASSFRRQNNYGYTF	TGTGCCAGCAGCTTCCGGAGGCAAAATAACTATGGCTACACCTTC	TRBV11-2	once	TRBJ1-2	-
CASSPRAQTDTQYF	TGTGCCAGCTCACCAAGGGCCCAGACGGATACGCAGTATTTT	TRBV18	once	TRBJ2-3	-
CASSREGDEKLFF	TGTGCCAGCAGCCGGGAGGGGGATGAAAAACTGTTTTTT	TRBV21-1	few	TRBJ1-4	-
CASSHGLLYEQYF	TGTGCCAGCAGCCACGGACTGCTCTACGAGCAGTACTTC	TRBV7-2	-	TRBJ2-7	-
CASSIVAGSSNEQFF	TGTGCCAGTAGTATAGTGGCAGGGTCGAGCAATGAGCAGTTCTTC	TRBV19	-	TRBJ2-1	-
CASSLRAGWAANEKLFF	TGTGCCAGCAGTTTGAGGGCAGGGTGGGCAGCTAATGAAAAACTGTTTTTT	TRBV28	-	TRBJ1-4	-
CASKPGSSGNTIYF	TGTGCCAGCAAACCGGGGAGCTCTGGAAACACCATATATTTT	TRBV9	-	TRBJ1-3	-
CASTLLGGGTEAFF	TGCGCCAGCACACTTTTAGGGGGCGGGACTGAAGCTTTCTTT	TRBV5-1	-	TRBJ1-1	TRBD1
CASSPTTSAGELFF	TGTGCCAGCTCACCAACGACTAGCGCCGGGGAGCTGTTTTTT	TRBV18	once	TRBJ2-2	TRBD2
CASSARGANTEAFF	TGTGCCAGTAGTGCCAGGGGGGCGAACACTGAAGCTTTCTTT	TRBV19	-	TRBJ1-1	TRBD1